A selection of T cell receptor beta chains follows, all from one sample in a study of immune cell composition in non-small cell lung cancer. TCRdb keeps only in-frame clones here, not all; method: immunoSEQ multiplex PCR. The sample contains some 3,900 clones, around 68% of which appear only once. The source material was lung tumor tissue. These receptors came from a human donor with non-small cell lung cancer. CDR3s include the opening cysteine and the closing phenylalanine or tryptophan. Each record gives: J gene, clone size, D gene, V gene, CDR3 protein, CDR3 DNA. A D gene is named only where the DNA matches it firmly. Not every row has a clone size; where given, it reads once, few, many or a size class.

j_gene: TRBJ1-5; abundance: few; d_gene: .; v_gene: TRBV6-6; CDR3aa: CASSTSNQPQHF; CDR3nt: TGTGCCAGCAGTACTTCCAATCAGCCCCAGCATTTT
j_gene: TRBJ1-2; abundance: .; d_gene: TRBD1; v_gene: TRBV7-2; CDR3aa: CASSARQGVWGYTF; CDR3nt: TGTGCCAGCAGCGCGCGACAGGGAGTTTGGGGCTACACCTTC
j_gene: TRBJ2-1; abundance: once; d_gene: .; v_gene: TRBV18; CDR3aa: CASSPLEAEQFF; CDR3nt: TGTGCCAGCTCACCCCTGGAGGCTGAGCAGTTCTTC
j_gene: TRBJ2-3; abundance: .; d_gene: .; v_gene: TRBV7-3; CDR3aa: CASSLMGRPDTQYF; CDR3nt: TGTGCCAGCAGCTTAATGGGCAGACCAGATACGCAGTATTTT
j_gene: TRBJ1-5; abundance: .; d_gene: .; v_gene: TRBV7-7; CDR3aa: CASSLDINQPQHF; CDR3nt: TGTGCTAGCAGCTTAGATATTAATCAGCCCCAGCATTTT
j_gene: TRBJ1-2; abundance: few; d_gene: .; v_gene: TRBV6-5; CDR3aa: CASRQINYGYTF; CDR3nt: TGTGCCAGCAGACAGATTAACTATGGCTACACCTTC
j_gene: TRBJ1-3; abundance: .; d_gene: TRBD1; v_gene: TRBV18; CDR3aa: CASSRTGDRGNTIYF; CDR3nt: TGTGCCAGCTCACGTACAGGGGACCGAGGAAACACCATATATTTT
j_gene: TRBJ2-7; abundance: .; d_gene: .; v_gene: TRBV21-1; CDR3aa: CASSGQGRGSDEQYF; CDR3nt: TGTGCCAGCAGCGGCCAGGGGCGCGGGTCCGACGAGCAGTACTTC
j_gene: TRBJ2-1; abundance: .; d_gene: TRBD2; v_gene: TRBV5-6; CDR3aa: CASSLGGRSYNEQFF; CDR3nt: TGTGCCAGCAGCTTGGGCGGGAGGTCCTACAATGAGCAGTTCTTC
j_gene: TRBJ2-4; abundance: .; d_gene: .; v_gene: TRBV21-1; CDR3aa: CASSFRTGGEKGNIQYF; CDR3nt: TGTGCCAGCAGCTTCCGGACAGGGGGCGAAAAGGGAAACATTCAGTACTTC
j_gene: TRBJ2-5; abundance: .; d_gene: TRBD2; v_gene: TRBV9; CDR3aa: CASSVAGTSGVGETQYF; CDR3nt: TGTGCCAGCAGCGTAGCTGGGACTAGCGGAGTGGGGGAGACCCAGTACTTC
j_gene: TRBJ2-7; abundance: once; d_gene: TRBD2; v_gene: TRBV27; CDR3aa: CASSLRLAGGYEQYF; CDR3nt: TGTGCCAGCAGTTTACGCCTAGCGGGAGGCTACGAGCAGTACTTC
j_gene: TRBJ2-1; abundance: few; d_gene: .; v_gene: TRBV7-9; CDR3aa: CASSFSSRSEQFF; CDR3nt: TGTGCCAGCAGCTTCTCTAGCCGGTCGGAGCAGTTCTTC
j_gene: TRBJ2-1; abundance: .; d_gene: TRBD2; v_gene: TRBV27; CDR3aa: CASQTSGSAYNEQFF; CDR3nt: TGTGCCAGCCAAACTAGCGGGAGTGCCTACAATGAGCAGTTCTTC
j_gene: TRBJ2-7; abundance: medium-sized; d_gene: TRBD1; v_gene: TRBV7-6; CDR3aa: CASSLSTGDTYEQYF; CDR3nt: TGTGCCAGCAGCTTATCGACAGGGGACACCTACGAGCAGTACTTC
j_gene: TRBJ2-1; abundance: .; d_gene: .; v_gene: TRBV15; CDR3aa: CATSREAGPREQFF; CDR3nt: TGTGCCACCAGCAGAGAAGCTGGGCCCCGGGAACAGTTCTTC
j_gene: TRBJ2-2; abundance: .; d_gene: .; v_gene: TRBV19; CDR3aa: CASREGASGELFF; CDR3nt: TGTGCCAGTAGAGAGGGAGCTAGCGGGGAGCTGTTTTTT
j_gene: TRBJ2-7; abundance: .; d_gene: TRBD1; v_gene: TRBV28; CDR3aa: CASSPSTGTYEQYF; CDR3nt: TGTGCCAGCAGTCCCTCGACAGGGACCTACGAGCAGTACTTC
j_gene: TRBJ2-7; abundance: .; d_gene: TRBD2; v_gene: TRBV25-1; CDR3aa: CASSVAGYSDEQYF; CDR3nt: TGTGCCAGCAGCGTAGCGGGATATAGCGACGAGCAGTACTTC
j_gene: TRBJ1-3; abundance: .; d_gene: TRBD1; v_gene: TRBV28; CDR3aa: CASRWQGEGNTIYF; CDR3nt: TGTGCCAGCAGGTGGCAGGGGGAGGGAAACACCATATATTTT
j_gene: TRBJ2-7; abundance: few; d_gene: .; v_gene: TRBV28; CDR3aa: CASSPQGTHEQYF; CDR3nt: TGTGCCAGCAGTCCCCAGGGGACCCACGAGCAGTACTTC
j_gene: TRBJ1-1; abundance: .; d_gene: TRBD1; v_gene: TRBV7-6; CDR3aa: CASSIQQGTSTEAFF; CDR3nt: TGTGCCAGCAGCATCCAACAGGGGACTAGCACTGAAGCTTTCTTT
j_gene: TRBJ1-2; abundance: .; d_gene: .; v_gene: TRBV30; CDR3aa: CAWREQGKRLGYGYTF; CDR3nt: TGTGCCTGGAGGGAACAGGGAAAAAGGCTAGGGTATGGCTACACCTTC
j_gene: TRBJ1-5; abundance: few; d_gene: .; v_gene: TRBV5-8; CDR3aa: CASSSGRPRSGQPQHF; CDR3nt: TGTGCCAGCAGCTCTGGGAGGCCGAGGTCGGGTCAGCCCCAGCATTTT
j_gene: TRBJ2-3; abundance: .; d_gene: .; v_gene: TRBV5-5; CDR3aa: CASRRGGGNTDTQYF; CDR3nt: TGTGCCAGCAGGAGAGGGGGAGGGAACACAGATACGCAGTATTTT
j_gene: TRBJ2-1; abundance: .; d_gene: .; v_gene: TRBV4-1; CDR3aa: CASSQVSPGGSYNEQFF; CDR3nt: TGCGCCAGCAGCCAAGTGTCCCCCGGCGGCTCCTACAATGAGCAGTTCTTC
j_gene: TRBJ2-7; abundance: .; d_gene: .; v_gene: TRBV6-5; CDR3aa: CASSPRADSYEQYF; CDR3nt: TGTGCCAGCAGTCCGAGGGCGGACTCCTACGAGCAGTACTTC
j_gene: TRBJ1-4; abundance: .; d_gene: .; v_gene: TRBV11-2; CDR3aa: CASSLDSIGQMTTNEKLFF; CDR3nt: TGTGCCAGCAGCTTAGATAGCATCGGACAAATGACAACTAATGAAAAACTGTTTTTT
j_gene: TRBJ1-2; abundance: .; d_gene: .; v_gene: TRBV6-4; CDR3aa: CASSDGGGDRPAGYTF; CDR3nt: TGTGCCAGCAGTGACGGTGGCGGGGATAGGCCGGCCGGCTACACCTTC
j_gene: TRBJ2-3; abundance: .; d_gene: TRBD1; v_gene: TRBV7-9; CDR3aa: CASSLGPDRGSDTQYF; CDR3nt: TGTGCCAGCAGCTTAGGTCCGGACAGGGGATCGGATACGCAGTATTTT
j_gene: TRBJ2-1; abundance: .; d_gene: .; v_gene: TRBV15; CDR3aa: CATSMGTSSFNEQFF; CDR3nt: TGTGCCACCAGCATGGGTACTAGCTCATTCAATGAGCAGTTCTTC
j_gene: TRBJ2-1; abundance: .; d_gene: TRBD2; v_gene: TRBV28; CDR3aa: CASSESGTSGSEQFF; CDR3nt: TGTGCCAGCAGTGAGTCCGGGACTAGCGGTAGTGAGCAGTTCTTC